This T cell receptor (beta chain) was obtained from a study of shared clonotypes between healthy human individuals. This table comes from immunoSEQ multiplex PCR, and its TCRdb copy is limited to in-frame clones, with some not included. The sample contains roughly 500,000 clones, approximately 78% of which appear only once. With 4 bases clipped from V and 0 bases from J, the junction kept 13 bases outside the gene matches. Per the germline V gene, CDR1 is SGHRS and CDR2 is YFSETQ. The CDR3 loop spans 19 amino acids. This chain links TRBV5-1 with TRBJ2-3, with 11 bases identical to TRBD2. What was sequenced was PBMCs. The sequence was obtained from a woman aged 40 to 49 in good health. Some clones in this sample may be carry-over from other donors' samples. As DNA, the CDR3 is TGCGCCAGCAGCCCGGGACTAGCGGACCTCAGATCTAGCACAGATACGCAGTATTTT. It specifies CASSPGLADLRSSTDTQYF. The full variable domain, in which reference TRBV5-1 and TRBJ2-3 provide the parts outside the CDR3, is KAGVTQTPRYLIKTRGQQVTLSCSPISGHRSVSWYQQTPGQGLQFLFEYFSETQRNKGNFPGRFSGRQFSNSRSEMNVSTLELGDSALYLCASSPGLADLRSSTDTQYFGPGTRLTVL.